This TCR beta chain was captured by sequencing in a study of blood T cells in healthy people across ages. Looked up from germline, CDR1 is DFQATT and CDR2 is SNEGSKA (reference sequence). CDR3 length equals 16 residues. With a J-beta primer mix and a sample-barcoded 5' primer, a second PCR ran about 7 to 12 cycles. From the 5' RACE reads, TCRdb called clonotypes with MiXCR, one entry per CDR3 protein. The sample holds more than 700,000 distinct CDR3 sequences; approximately 55% are singletons and the top ten take approximately 41%. The sequencing input was blood. This clonotype was obtained from a man older than 75 in good health. V and J are TRBV20-1 and TRBJ2-1, with 14 bases lining up with TRBD2. As DNA, the CDR3 is TGCAAGGGACTAGCGGGAGTGGGTGGTTCCTACAATGAGCAGTTCTTC. This sequence encodes CKGLAGVGGSYNEQFF.